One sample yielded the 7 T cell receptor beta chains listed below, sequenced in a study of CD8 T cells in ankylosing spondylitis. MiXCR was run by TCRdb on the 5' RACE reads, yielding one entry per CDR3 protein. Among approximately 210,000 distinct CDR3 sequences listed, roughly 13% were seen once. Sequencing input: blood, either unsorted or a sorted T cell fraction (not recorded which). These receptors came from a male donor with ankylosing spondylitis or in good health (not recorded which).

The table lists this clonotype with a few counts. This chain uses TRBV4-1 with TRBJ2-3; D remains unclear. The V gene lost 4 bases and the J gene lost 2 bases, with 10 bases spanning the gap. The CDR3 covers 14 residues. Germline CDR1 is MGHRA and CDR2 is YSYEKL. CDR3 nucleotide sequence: TGCGCCAGCAGCCCTCTGGGGATCACAGATACGCAGTATTTT. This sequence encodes CASSPLGITDTQYF.

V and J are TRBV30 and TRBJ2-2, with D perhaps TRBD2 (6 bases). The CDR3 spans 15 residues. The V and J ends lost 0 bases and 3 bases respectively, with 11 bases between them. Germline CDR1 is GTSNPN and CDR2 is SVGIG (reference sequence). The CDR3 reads CAWSVLGGDTGELFF. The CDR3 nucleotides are TGTGCCTGGAGTGTACTCGGGGGAGACACCGGGGAGCTGTTTTTT.

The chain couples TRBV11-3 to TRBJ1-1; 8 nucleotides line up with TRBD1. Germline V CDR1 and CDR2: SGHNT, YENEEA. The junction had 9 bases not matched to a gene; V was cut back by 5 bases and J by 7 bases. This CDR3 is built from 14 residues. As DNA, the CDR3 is TGTGCCAGCAGCCCCGCTCCCGGACAGGGTGAAGCTTTCTTT. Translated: CASSPAPGQGEAFF.

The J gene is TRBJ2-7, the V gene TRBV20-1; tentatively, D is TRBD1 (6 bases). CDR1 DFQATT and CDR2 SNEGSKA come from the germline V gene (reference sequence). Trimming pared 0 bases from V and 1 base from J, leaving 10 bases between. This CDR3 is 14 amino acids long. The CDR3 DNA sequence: TGCAGTGCTAGAGATCTGGACAGATCCTACGAGCAGTACTTC. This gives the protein CSARDLDRSYEQYF.

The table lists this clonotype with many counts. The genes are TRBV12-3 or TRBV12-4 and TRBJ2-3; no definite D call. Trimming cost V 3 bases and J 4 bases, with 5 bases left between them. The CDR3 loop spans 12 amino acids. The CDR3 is CASSFSPDTQYF. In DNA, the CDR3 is TGTGCCAGCAGTTTTTCTCCAGATACGCAGTATTTT.

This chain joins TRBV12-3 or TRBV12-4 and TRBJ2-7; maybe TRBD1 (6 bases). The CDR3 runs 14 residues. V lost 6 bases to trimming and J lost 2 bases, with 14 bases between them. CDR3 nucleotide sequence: TGTGCCAGCAGCCCGACAGGCCTGACCTACGAGCAGTACTTC. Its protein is CASSPTGLTYEQYF.

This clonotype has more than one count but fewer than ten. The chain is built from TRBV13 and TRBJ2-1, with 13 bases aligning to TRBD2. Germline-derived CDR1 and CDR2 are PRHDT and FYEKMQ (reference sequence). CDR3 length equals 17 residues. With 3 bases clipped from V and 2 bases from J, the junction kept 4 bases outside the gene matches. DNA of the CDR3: TGTGCCAGCAGCTTTGGACTAGCGGGAGTCCCCTACAATGAGCAGTTCTTC. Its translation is CASSFGLAGVPYNEQFF. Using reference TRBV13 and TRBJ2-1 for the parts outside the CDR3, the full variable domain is AAGVIQSPRHLIKEKRETATLKCYPIPRHDTVYWYQQGPGQDPQFLISFYEKMQSDKGSIPDRFSAQQFSDYHSELNMSSLELGDSALYFCASSFGLAGVPYNEQFFGPGTRLTVL.